This TCR beta chain originates from a study of radiotherapy plus CTLA-4 blockade in lung cancer. Study summary: Disease control reached approximately 30%, with objective responses in around 19%. Whole-study findings and limits: Early clonal dynamics of blood T cells, together with interferon-beta, were reported as the best response predictor.

This CDR3 spans 15 amino acids. V was cut by 5 bases and J by 2 bases, with 16 bases left in between. Germline V gene lookup returns CDR1 SEHNR and CDR2 FQNEAQ (reference sequence). Note on this clone: Antigen unknown.

Here immunoSEQ multiplex PCR was the method, and the copy in TCRdb shows in-frame clones only, minus some. The sample yields tens of thousands of clones, about 63% seen once. The chain combines TRBV7-9 with TRBJ2-7; D call uncertain. This clonotype was sampled from a human donor with non-small cell lung cancer who had a partial response to radiotherapy plus ipilimumab. The source was peripheral blood, collected from a patient treated with radiotherapy plus ipilimumab. The CDR3 DNA is TGTGCCAGCAGCCAAGATCTGGGCAGGACCTACGAGCAGTACTTC. It yields the protein CASSQDLGRTYEQYF.